This TCR beta chain derives from a study of T cell responses to AZD1222 COVID-19 vaccine. Study conclusions and caveats: It should be noted that donors were predominantly white British and more often female, and clonal diversity was possibly underestimated. Regions left unmutated in variants are reportedly the target of nearly half of spike-specific TCRs. The study sampled repertoires only after the peak T cell response. Spike-specific TCR depth and breadth grew after two AZD1222 doses.

Germline V lookup: CDR1 SGHNT, CDR2 YYREEE (reference sequence). V lost 0 bases, J lost 3 bases, and 7 bases lay in between. The CDR3 length is 14 residues. With regard to this clone: No antigen is known for it.

Measured with immunoSEQ multiplex PCR; TCRdb has only the in-frame clones, and not every one. The sample has 90,000 to 150,000 clones, roughly 90% seen once; the top ten hold 2% to 3%. The J gene is TRBJ1-5, the V gene TRBV5-4, with no clear D. The sample consisted of peripheral blood, taken 28 days after the second AZD1222 dose. The TCR comes from an adult who received the AZD1222 COVID-19 vaccine. This CDR3 is CASSLGANNQPQHF. CDR3 in DNA: TGTGCCAGCAGCTTGGGAGCGAACAATCAGCCCCAGCATTTT.